The source of this T cell receptor beta chain is a study of control samples from healthy donors and cancer patients. CDR3 length: 13 residues. Losses at the gene ends were 9 bases for V and 6 bases for J; bases not matched to a gene: 9. CDR1 SGHNT and CDR2 YYREEE come from the germline V gene (reference sequence). Method: immunoSEQ multiplex PCR; TCRdb's copy keeps in-frame clones and lacks some. The top ten hold roughly 8.7% of the sample, which has roughly 130,000 clones, approximately 90% seen once. The sequenced sample was blood. V is TRBV5-4 and J is TRBJ2-1; the match to TRBD1 covers 7 bases. This TCR came from a man between 18 and 35 years old in good health. The CDR3 here is CAMGQILSNEQFF. DNA for the CDR3: TGTGCCATGGGACAGATCCTCTCCAATGAGCAGTTCTTC.